This TCR beta chain was observed in a study of OX40 agonist ivuxolimab in advanced cancers. Study results and caveats: Several nonresponders also turned out to have low normalized T-cell clonal expansion.

In regard to this clone: As yet, its antigen is unknown.

Data came from immunoSEQ multiplex PCR; TCRdb stores just in-frame clones and leaves some out. Counted here are approximately 70,000 clones, more than 75% occurring once; the ten biggest clones make up approximately 7%. The source was CD4+ or CD8+ T cells sorted from blood, collected in a trial of the OX40 agonist ivuxolimab. The TCR was taken from an adult with an advanced solid tumor such as melanoma, head and neck, liver or kidney cancer.

The CDR3 spells CASSSGTRISEQYF. In DNA, the CDR3 is TGTGCCAGCAGTTCCGGGACTAGGATTTCCGAGCAGTACTTC. The V and J genes are TRBV2 and TRBJ2-7; 8 nucleotides match TRBD2. The germline V gene encodes CDR1 SNHLY and CDR2 FYNNEI. V lost 5 bases to trimming and J lost 6 bases; unmatched junction nucleotides: 9. The CDR3 consists of 14 residues.